One and the same sample provided the 9 T cell receptor beta chains below, sequenced in a study of identical twins. TCRdb ran MiXCR on the 5' RACE reads and lists one entry per CDR3 protein. The sample records hundreds of thousands of distinct CDR3 sequences, over 9% being singletons. These data also formed part of another study, on yellow fever vaccine responses in identical twins.

Material for sequencing was PBMCs. The receptors originated from a woman aged 18-30 years in good health.

CDR3 DNA sequence: TGTGCCAGCAGAGGGACGGTACTCACTGAAGCTTTCTTT. It is translated as CASRGTVLTEAFF. The J gene is TRBJ1-1, the V gene TRBV2, with D perhaps matching TRBD1 (5 bases). The CDR3 spans 13 residues. V was clipped by 6 bases and J by 4 bases, with 12 bases between them. Germline-derived CDR1 and CDR2 are SNHLY and FYNNEI.

The V call is TRBV3-1, the J call TRBJ2-7; 7 nucleotides align to TRBD1. Looked up from germline, CDR1 is LGHDT and CDR2 is YNNKEL (reference sequence). The V gene end was trimmed by 0 bases and the J gene end by 0 bases; junction bases not matched to a gene: 11. The CDR3 is 18 amino acids. The CDR3 DNA is TGTGCCAGCAGCCAAGATGAATGGAGACGGGACAGCTCCTACGAGCAGTACTTC. This codes for CASSQDEWRRDSSYEQYF.

This clonotype has more than one count but fewer than ten. Here the CDR3 reads CASSPTDRENTQYF. The CDR3 DNA follows: TGTGCCAGCTCACCCACCGACCGGGAAAATACGCAGTATTTT. The rearrangement joins TRBV18 to TRBJ2-3; a weak D match, TRBD2 (5 bases). Germline V lookup: CDR1 KGHSH, CDR2 LQKENI. There are 14 residues in the CDR3. V dropped 3 bases and J dropped 7 bases, with 14 bases sitting between them. Combining the CDR3 with reference TRBV18 and TRBJ2-3 gives the whole variable domain NAGVMQNPRHLVRRRGQEARLRCSPMKGHSHVYWYRQLPEEGLKFMVYLQKENIIDESGMPKERFSAEFPKEGPSILRIQQVVRGDSAAYFCASSPTDRENTQYFGPGTRLTVL.

This clonotype was seen only a few times. The rearrangement uses TRBV2 and TRBJ2-7; 8 bases are a match to TRBD1. CDR1 SNHLY and CDR2 FYNNEI come from the germline V gene. The J segment lost 0 bases and the V segment lost 4 bases, leaving 11 bases of the junction unmatched. CDR3 length: 17 residues. The CDR3 loop reads CASSGSSRDRSSYEQYV. The CDR3 region has the DNA TGTGCCAGCAGTGGATCTAGCCGGGACAGGTCCTCCTACGAGCAGTACGTC.

This sequence joins TRBV20-1 and TRBJ2-1; 10 nucleotides match TRBD2. This CDR3 has 14 residues. Germline lookup yields CDR1 DFQATT and CDR2 SNEGSKA (reference sequence). With V trimmed by 5 bases and J by 2 bases, 3 bases remained unmatched. CDR3 in DNA: TGCAGTGCTCTTCTAGCGGGAGCCTACAATGAGCAGTTCTTC. It translates to CSALLAGAYNEQFF.

This clonotype has just a few counts. The chain carries TRBV20-1 and TRBJ2-5; TRBD2 agrees at 10 bases. This CDR3 contains 14 residues. In germline, CDR1 is DFQATT, CDR2 SNEGSKA (reference sequence). With 2 bases clipped from V and 4 bases from J, the junction kept 4 bases outside the gene matches. CDR3 DNA: TGCAGTGCTAGACTAGCGGGAGTTTCAGAGACCCAGTACTTC. Amino acid sequence: CSARLAGVSETQYF.

This clonotype was detected a few times. The rearrangement joins TRBV12-3 or TRBV12-4 to TRBJ2-3; 7 nucleotides agree with TRBD1. The CDR3 has 17 amino acids. V shed 4 bases and J 6 bases; nucleotides not matched to a gene: 16. CDR3 DNA: TGTGCCAGCAGTTCGCCGGGACAGATGGGTCTAGGGGATACGCAGTATTTT. This sequence encodes CASSSPGQMGLGDTQYF.

The chain recombines TRBV20-1 with TRBJ2-2, with TRBD2 matching over 10 bases. Trimming cost V 4 bases and J 5 bases; bases outside gene matches: 7. The CDR3 contains 15 residues. The V gene's germline CDR1 is DFQATT and CDR2 SNEGSKA (reference sequence). The CDR3 nucleotides are TGCAGTGCTAACCGAGCGGGAGGGCCGACCGGGGAGCTGTTTTTT. It translates to CSANRAGGPTGELFF.

The chain combines TRBV10-3 with TRBJ2-1, with 14 nucleotides matching TRBD2. Trimming at V came to 1 base and at J to 4 bases, leaving 3 bases not matched to a gene. CDR3 size: 17 residues. CDR1 and CDR2 from the germline V gene are ENHRY and SYGVKD. This CDR3 reads CAISELGTSGSYNEQFF. The CDR3 DNA sequence: TGTGCCATCAGTGAGTTGGGGACTAGCGGGAGTTACAATGAGCAGTTCTTC.